This T cell receptor (delta chain) was obtained from a study of γδ T cells in repeated Plasmodium falciparum infection. About the study: Donors were malaria-exposed Malian children or age- and gender-matched Australian children. Over roughly 580 days, donors received four mosquito-bite P. falciparum NF54 infections.

Bulk repertoires came from Vgamma9/Vdelta2+ or Vdelta2-negative gammadelta T cells flow-sorted from PBMC. TCRdb used CATT to re-call clones from the multiplex PCR reads. The table records tens of thousands of delta-chain clones, approximately 1.7% of them present only once. This clone was counted between two and nine times. The TCRdb record carries a much larger clone's protein, which differs from this DNA's translation at residue 13; a read error is the likely cause, and the protein listed here is the DNA translation. V trimming: 3 bases; J trimming: 5 bases; junction bases outside the gene matches: 19. Germline-derived CDR1 and CDR2 are TSWWSYY and QGS. This CDR3 region has 19 residues.

This clonotype was sampled from a pool of human donors (malaria-infected and uninfected, not separated). This chain connects TRDV1 to TRDJ1; TRDD3 matches 9 bases. Source material: gamma-delta T cells from blood. The CDR3 here is CALGDPESPYWGTFDKLIF. For the CDR3, the DNA is TGTGCTCTTGGGGATCCCGAATCTCCTTACTGGGGGACGTTTGATAAACTCATCTTT.